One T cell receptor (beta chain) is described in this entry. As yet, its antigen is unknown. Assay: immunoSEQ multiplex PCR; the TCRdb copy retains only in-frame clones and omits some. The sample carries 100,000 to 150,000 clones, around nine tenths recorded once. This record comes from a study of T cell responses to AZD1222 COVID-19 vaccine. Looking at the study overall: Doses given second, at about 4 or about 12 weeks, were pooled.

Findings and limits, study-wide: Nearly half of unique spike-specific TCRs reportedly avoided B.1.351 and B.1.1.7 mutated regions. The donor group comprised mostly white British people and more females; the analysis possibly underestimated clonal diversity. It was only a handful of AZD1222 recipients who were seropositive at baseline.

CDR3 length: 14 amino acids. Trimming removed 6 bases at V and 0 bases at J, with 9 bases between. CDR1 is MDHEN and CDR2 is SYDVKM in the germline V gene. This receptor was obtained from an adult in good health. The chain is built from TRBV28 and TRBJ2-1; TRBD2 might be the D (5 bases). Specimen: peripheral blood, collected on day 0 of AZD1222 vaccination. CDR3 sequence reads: CASRGSSSYNEQFF. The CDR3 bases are TGTGCCAGCAGGGGGAGTAGCTCCTACAATGAGCAGTTCTTC.